This T cell receptor (beta chain) was observed in a study of response to subunit inactivated influenza vaccine. Via MiXCR, TCRdb re-called the RT-PCR reads, giving one row per CDR3 protein. The sample holds more than 550,000 distinct CDR3 sequences; roughly 12% are singletons and the top ten take 9.5% to 12%. Trimming removed 3 bases from V and 0 bases from J; junction bases left unmatched: 4. Per germline, CDR1 LGHNA and CDR2 YSLEER. The CDR3 length is 17 residues. This sample also appeared in a second study, on T cells expressing NK-cell markers. This second report adds: The authors generated TCR beta cDNA through 5'RACE template switching with UMIs. All TCR beta repertoires analysed originated from sorted CD3+CD56+NKG2C+, CD3+CD56+NKG2C- and CD3+CD56-NKG2C+ T cells. The study sequenced eight donors, seven HCMV-seropositive and one seronegative. Where several donors were concerned, these clonotypes also led the CD3+CD56-NKG2C+ fraction. HCMV specificity of the expanded NKG2C+ T cell clones was not established.

The source was PBMCs from blood, collected on the day of vaccination. The origin of this receptor is a man in his forties or fifties who received an inactivated influenza vaccine. V and J are TRBV4-3 and TRBJ2-2; 10 bases align to TRBD1. CDR3 region: CASSHSGTGANTGELFF. The DNA of the CDR3 is TGCGCCAGCAGCCACTCCGGGACAGGGGCGAACACCGGGGAGCTGTTTTTT.